This T cell receptor (beta chain) is drawn from a study of blood T cell repertoires in COVID-19. Study details: The origin of the acute and convalescent COVID-19 samples was the United States, Italy and Spain. T cells, B-cell-depleted T cells, or PBMCs provided the cDNA or gDNA that served as material.

Cohort allocation depended upon clinical history that participants reported. Trimming at V came to 4 bases and at J to 4 bases, leaving 6 bases not matched to a gene. The CDR3 spans 16 residues. Germline values: CDR1 SGHRS, CDR2 YFSETQ. Only in-frame clones appear in the TCRdb table, and some are missing; sequencing was by immunoSEQ multiplex PCR. The sample includes roughly 320,000 clones, 80% to 90% of them seen just once. The chain links TRBV5-1 to TRBJ1-6; 9 positions match TRBD1. The sample comprised PBMCs or T cells enriched from blood (not recorded which). This TCR was sampled from a man aged 25 to 40 who had recovered from COVID-19. CDR3 residues: CASSMGQGLYNSPLHF. CDR3 DNA: TGCGCCAGCAGCATGGGACAGGGTCTTTATAATTCACCCCTCCACTTT.